This TCR beta chain was sequenced for a study of T cell responses to AZD1222 COVID-19 vaccine. Some clones are missing from TCRdb's copy, which holds only in-frame ones; the method was immunoSEQ multiplex PCR. Here the sample spans 100,000 to 150,000 clones, roughly 88% being singletons. The TCR originated in an adult who received the AZD1222 COVID-19 vaccine. The input for sequencing was peripheral blood, taken 28 days after the second AZD1222 dose.

The CDR3 spells CASSQRASGGAGELFF. The CDR3 bases are TGTGCCAGCAGCCAAAGGGCTAGCGGGGGGGCCGGGGAGCTGTTTTTT. The rearrangement joins TRBV7-2 to TRBJ2-2; TRBD2 aligns across 12 bases. V gave up 5 bases and J gave up 6 bases; unmatched junction bases: 7. Germline loops: CDR1 SGHTA, CDR2 FQGNSA. The CDR3 consists of 16 residues.